These T cell receptor beta chains were read from a single sample in a study of precursors of human CD4 cytotoxic T cells. TCRdb itself ran the reads through MiXCR, one entry per CDR3 protein. The table includes about 720 distinct CDR3 sequences, about 22% detected once. The material sequenced was memory CD4+ T cells from blood (PBMCs). The receptors originated from a human donor in good health. Each CDR3 is given with its conserved first and last residue. Each record gives: D gene, V gene, clone size, J gene, CDR3 protein, CDR3 DNA. D genes are given only for firm matches. Size tells how often a clone was seen (once, few, many) or the class of an expanded clone, and some rows leave it out.

d_call: NA
v_call: TRBV15
clone_size: large
j_call: TRBJ2-4
cdr3_aa: CATSGGGQKNIQYF
cdr3_nt: TGTGCCACCAGCGGCGGAGGACAAAAAAACATTCAGTACTTC

d_call: NA
v_call: TRBV5-1
clone_size: NA
j_call: TRBJ2-6
cdr3_aa: CASTPDSSGANVLTF
cdr3_nt: TGCGCCAGCACCCCGGACAGCTCTGGGGCCAACGTCCTGACTTTC

d_call: NA
v_call: TRBV2
clone_size: once
j_call: TRBJ1-1
cdr3_aa: CASRGGGGNTEAFF
cdr3_nt: TGTGCCAGCCGCGGGGGCGGCGGGAACACTGAAGCTTTCTTT

d_call: NA
v_call: TRBV5-1
clone_size: few
j_call: TRBJ1-3
cdr3_aa: CASSTDGHSGNTIYF
cdr3_nt: TGCGCCAGCAGCACTGACGGCCACTCTGGAAACACCATATATTTT

d_call: NA
v_call: TRBV5-1
clone_size: NA
j_call: TRBJ1-4
cdr3_aa: CASSMRGAREKLFF
cdr3_nt: TGCGCCAGCAGCATGCGGGGGGCGCGGGAAAAACTGTTTTTT

d_call: TRBD2
v_call: TRBV4-2
clone_size: few
j_call: TRBJ2-1
cdr3_aa: CASSASGEWREQFF
cdr3_nt: TGTGCCAGCAGCGCGAGCGGGGAGTGGAGGGAGCAGTTCTTC

d_call: NA
v_call: TRBV14
clone_size: NA
j_call: TRBJ2-3
cdr3_aa: CASSPQATSTDTQYF
cdr3_nt: TGTGCCAGCAGCCCCCAAGCGACTAGCACAGATACGCAGTATTTT

d_call: TRBD2
v_call: TRBV20-1
clone_size: NA
j_call: TRBJ2-1
cdr3_aa: CSAPSGLSYNEQFF
cdr3_nt: TGCAGTGCTCCTAGCGGGTTATCCTACAATGAGCAGTTCTTC

d_call: TRBD2
v_call: TRBV5-1
clone_size: NA
j_call: TRBJ2-3
cdr3_aa: CASSLGLADADTQYF
cdr3_nt: TGCGCCAGCAGCTTGGGACTAGCTGACGCAGATACGCAGTATTTT

d_call: NA
v_call: TRBV6-6
clone_size: NA
j_call: TRBJ1-5
cdr3_aa: CANSDTALEPQHF
cdr3_nt: TGTGCCAACTCGGACACCGCTTTGGAGCCCCAGCATTTT

d_call: NA
v_call: TRBV5-1
clone_size: large
j_call: TRBJ1-3
cdr3_aa: CASSLVGDSGNTIYF
cdr3_nt: TGCGCCAGCAGCTTGGTGGGAGACTCTGGAAACACCATATATTTT

d_call: NA
v_call: TRBV11-2
clone_size: NA
j_call: TRBJ2-5
cdr3_aa: CASTGGTGAETQYF
cdr3_nt: TGTGCCAGCACCGGGGGTACAGGGGCAGAGACCCAGTACTTC

d_call: NA
v_call: TRBV27
clone_size: NA
j_call: TRBJ1-2
cdr3_aa: CASSFSGAGGYTF
cdr3_nt: TGTGCCAGCAGTTTTTCTGGGGCTGGGGGCTACACCTTC

d_call: TRBD2
v_call: TRBV12-3/TRBV12-4
clone_size: large
j_call: TRBJ2-3
cdr3_aa: CASSISGRRDTQYF
cdr3_nt: TGTGCCAGCAGTATTAGCGGGAGACGAGATACGCAGTATTTT

d_call: NA
v_call: TRBV2
clone_size: NA
j_call: TRBJ2-6
cdr3_aa: CASSEGGIGANVLTF
cdr3_nt: TGTGCCAGCAGTGAAGGTGGGATTGGGGCCAACGTCCTGACTTTC

d_call: TRBD2
v_call: TRBV7-9
clone_size: NA
j_call: TRBJ2-2
cdr3_aa: CASPLAVLAGELFF
cdr3_nt: TGTGCCAGCCCACTAGCGGTTCTTGCCGGGGAGCTGTTTTTT

d_call: TRBD2
v_call: TRBV24-1
clone_size: few
j_call: TRBJ2-2
cdr3_aa: CATSRLAGDTGELFF
cdr3_nt: TGTGCCACCAGTAGACTAGCGGGAGACACCGGGGAGCTGTTTTTT

d_call: NA
v_call: TRBV3-1
clone_size: NA
j_call: TRBJ2-3
cdr3_aa: CASSQDGGGTPTQYF
cdr3_nt: TGTGCCAGCAGCCAAGATGGTGGAGGGACCCCCACGCAGTATTTT

d_call: NA
v_call: TRBV7-2
clone_size: few
j_call: TRBJ2-3
cdr3_aa: CASSLDSTDTQYF
cdr3_nt: TGTGCCAGCAGCTTAGACAGCACAGATACGCAGTATTTT

d_call: TRBD2
v_call: TRBV5-1
clone_size: few
j_call: TRBJ2-7
cdr3_aa: CASSQTSSGPYEQYF
cdr3_nt: TGCGCCAGCAGCCAGACTTCTAGCGGCCCCTACGAGCAGTACTTC

d_call: NA
v_call: TRBV5-1
clone_size: NA
j_call: TRBJ2-3
cdr3_aa: CASSRLEGSDTQYF
cdr3_nt: TGCGCCAGCAGTAGGCTAGAGGGGTCAGATACGCAGTATTTT

d_call: NA
v_call: TRBV9
clone_size: NA
j_call: TRBJ2-1
cdr3_aa: CASSARDLINEQFF
cdr3_nt: TGTGCCAGCAGCGCCCGGGACCTGATCAATGAGCAGTTCTTC

d_call: NA
v_call: TRBV11-2
clone_size: NA
j_call: TRBJ2-5
cdr3_aa: CASSLISGIETQYF
cdr3_nt: TGTGCCAGCAGCTTGATCTCGGGAATAGAGACCCAGTACTTC

d_call: TRBD1
v_call: TRBV5-1
clone_size: few
j_call: TRBJ2-2
cdr3_aa: CASSLEWTGIHTGELFF
cdr3_nt: TGCGCCAGCAGCTTGGAGTGGACAGGGATCCACACCGGGGAGCTGTTTTTT

d_call: NA
v_call: TRBV27
clone_size: few
j_call: TRBJ2-1
cdr3_aa: CASSSGLHEQFF
cdr3_nt: TGTGCCAGCAGTTCGGGACTCCATGAGCAGTTCTTC

d_call: NA
v_call: TRBV18
clone_size: once
j_call: TRBJ2-3
cdr3_aa: CASSPYSDTQYF
cdr3_nt: TGTGCCAGCTCACCCTACTCAGATACGCAGTATTTT

d_call: NA
v_call: TRBV2
clone_size: few
j_call: TRBJ1-3
cdr3_aa: CASSENRLYSGNTIYF
cdr3_nt: TGTGCCAGCAGCGAAAATCGACTTTACTCTGGAAACACCATATATTTT

d_call: NA
v_call: TRBV5-1
clone_size: NA
j_call: TRBJ2-3
cdr3_aa: CASSLALDGTDTQYF
cdr3_nt: TGCGCCAGCAGCTTGGCGCTGGACGGCACAGATACGCAGTATTTT

d_call: TRBD1
v_call: TRBV24-1
clone_size: NA
j_call: TRBJ2-2
cdr3_aa: CATSDQGQGNTGELFF
cdr3_nt: TGTGCCACCAGTGACCAGGGACAGGGGAACACCGGGGAGCTGTTTTTT

d_call: TRBD1
v_call: TRBV6-5
clone_size: large
j_call: TRBJ1-4
cdr3_aa: CASSYSPGQGRSGEKLFF
cdr3_nt: TGTGCCAGCAGTTACTCCCCAGGACAGGGGAGATCGGGCGAAAAACTGTTTTTT

d_call: NA
v_call: TRBV20-1
clone_size: large
j_call: TRBJ2-1
cdr3_aa: CSAPLGGTEFF
cdr3_nt: TGCAGTGCTCCCCTGGGCGGGACGGAGTTCTTC

d_call: NA
v_call: TRBV5-1
clone_size: once
j_call: TRBJ1-5
cdr3_aa: CASSLDGSNQPQHF
cdr3_nt: TGCGCCAGCAGCTTGGACGGTTCAAATCAGCCCCAGCATTTT

d_call: NA
v_call: TRBV19
clone_size: NA
j_call: TRBJ1-1
cdr3_aa: CASTQGDEAFF
cdr3_nt: TGTGCCAGTACACAGGGCGATGAAGCTTTCTTT

d_call: NA
v_call: TRBV7-9
clone_size: NA
j_call: TRBJ2-1
cdr3_aa: CASSLGLAREQFF
cdr3_nt: TGTGCCAGCAGCTTAGGGCTAGCTCGTGAGCAGTTCTTC

d_call: NA
v_call: TRBV5-1
clone_size: NA
j_call: TRBJ2-1
cdr3_aa: CASSLVVETNEQFF
cdr3_nt: TGCGCCAGCAGCTTGGTAGTGGAAACCAATGAGCAGTTCTTC

d_call: NA
v_call: TRBV11-2
clone_size: NA
j_call: TRBJ1-6
cdr3_aa: CASSLAAASPLHF
cdr3_nt: TGTGCCAGCAGCTTAGCAGCGGCTTCACCCCTCCACTTT

d_call: NA
v_call: TRBV5-1
clone_size: few
j_call: TRBJ2-3
cdr3_aa: CASSIQPGPEDTQYF
cdr3_nt: TGCGCCAGCAGCATACAACCGGGACCCGAAGATACGCAGTATTTT

d_call: NA
v_call: TRBV5-1
clone_size: few
j_call: TRBJ1-2
cdr3_aa: CASSPNNYGYTF
cdr3_nt: TGCGCCAGCAGCCCTAATAACTATGGCTACACCTTC

d_call: NA
v_call: TRBV3-1
clone_size: NA
j_call: TRBJ2-7
cdr3_aa: CASSQVGDFPYEQYF
cdr3_nt: TGTGCCAGCAGCCAAGTTGGGGACTTCCCCTACGAGCAGTACTTC

d_call: NA
v_call: TRBV6-5
clone_size: few
j_call: TRBJ2-7
cdr3_aa: CASSRGPDASYEQYF
cdr3_nt: TGTGCCAGCAGCCGCGGGCCGGACGCATCCTACGAGCAGTACTTC

d_call: TRBD2
v_call: TRBV3-1
clone_size: large
j_call: TRBJ2-1
cdr3_aa: CASSPSGAGGLYNEQFF
cdr3_nt: TGTGCCAGCAGCCCCTCAGGCGCGGGAGGGCTGTACAATGAGCAGTTCTTC

d_call: NA
v_call: TRBV30
clone_size: NA
j_call: TRBJ2-7
cdr3_aa: CAWKDGWAYEQYF
cdr3_nt: TGTGCCTGGAAAGACGGGTGGGCCTACGAGCAGTACTTC

d_call: NA
v_call: TRBV24-1
clone_size: few
j_call: TRBJ2-1
cdr3_aa: CATSDSERSYNEQFF
cdr3_nt: TGTGCCACCAGTGACTCAGAAAGGAGTTACAATGAGCAGTTCTTC

d_call: NA
v_call: TRBV5-1
clone_size: NA
j_call: TRBJ1-5
cdr3_aa: CASSLMQGSQPQHF
cdr3_nt: TGCGCCAGCAGCTTGATGCAGGGCAGTCAGCCCCAGCATTTT

d_call: NA
v_call: TRBV7-6
clone_size: few
j_call: TRBJ2-3
cdr3_aa: CASSLEGSADTQYF
cdr3_nt: TGTGCCAGCAGCTTAGAGGGGTCGGCAGATACGCAGTATTTT

d_call: TRBD1
v_call: TRBV12-3/TRBV12-4
clone_size: few
j_call: TRBJ1-1
cdr3_aa: CASSLVRGVGEAFF
cdr3_nt: TGTGCCAGCAGTTTAGTCAGGGGGGTGGGTGAAGCTTTCTTT

d_call: NA
v_call: TRBV20-1
clone_size: NA
j_call: TRBJ2-3
cdr3_aa: CSASGLPTDTQYF
cdr3_nt: TGCAGTGCTAGCGGACTACCCACAGATACGCAGTATTTT

d_call: NA
v_call: TRBV7-9
clone_size: once
j_call: TRBJ2-1
cdr3_aa: CASSWGRGRNEQFF
cdr3_nt: TGTGCCAGCAGCTGGGGCAGGGGGAGGAATGAGCAGTTCTTC

d_call: NA
v_call: TRBV3-1
clone_size: few
j_call: TRBJ2-1
cdr3_aa: CASSAGVGIEQFF
cdr3_nt: TGTGCCAGCAGCGCAGGTGTTGGCATCGAGCAGTTCTTC

d_call: NA
v_call: TRBV6-1
clone_size: few
j_call: TRBJ2-7
cdr3_aa: CASKFGRSSYEQYF
cdr3_nt: TGTGCCAGCAAATTCGGCCGGAGCTCCTACGAGCAGTACTTC

d_call: NA
v_call: TRBV7-2
clone_size: NA
j_call: TRBJ1-4
cdr3_aa: CASSFSPYREPKGKLFF
cdr3_nt: TGTGCCAGCAGCTTTTCCCCTTACAGGGAGCCGAAGGGGAAACTGTTTTTT

d_call: NA
v_call: TRBV19
clone_size: few
j_call: TRBJ2-3
cdr3_aa: CASSMVTRLVSTQYF
cdr3_nt: TGTGCCAGTAGTATGGTAACCCGACTGGTTAGCACGCAGTATTTT

d_call: NA
v_call: TRBV12-3/TRBV12-4
clone_size: few
j_call: TRBJ2-5
cdr3_aa: CASSLTGETQYF
cdr3_nt: TGTGCCAGCAGTTTGACGGGGGAGACCCAGTACTTC

d_call: TRBD2
v_call: TRBV24-1
clone_size: few
j_call: TRBJ2-4
cdr3_aa: CATSPRGGGEENIQYF
cdr3_nt: TGTGCCACCAGTCCCCGGGGGGGGGGAGAGGAAAACATTCAGTACTTC

d_call: NA
v_call: TRBV29-1
clone_size: large
j_call: TRBJ2-2
cdr3_aa: CTPSNTGELFF
cdr3_nt: TGCACCCCTTCGAACACCGGGGAGCTGTTTTTT

d_call: NA
v_call: TRBV28
clone_size: few
j_call: TRBJ2-3
cdr3_aa: CASSLRGLRTDTQYF
cdr3_nt: TGTGCCAGCAGTTTACGCGGGTTACGGACAGATACGCAGTATTTT

d_call: NA
v_call: TRBV5-1
clone_size: NA
j_call: TRBJ1-2
cdr3_aa: CASSKRTEYGYTF
cdr3_nt: TGCGCCAGCAGCAAAAGGACAGAATATGGCTACACCTTC

d_call: TRBD2
v_call: TRBV2
clone_size: large
j_call: TRBJ2-1
cdr3_aa: CASSRLAAANEQFF
cdr3_nt: TGTGCCAGCAGTCGACTAGCGGCTGCTAATGAGCAGTTCTTC

d_call: TRBD1
v_call: TRBV4-1
clone_size: large
j_call: TRBJ2-7
cdr3_aa: CASSHGQGSYEQYF
cdr3_nt: TGCGCCAGCAGCCATGGACAGGGCTCCTACGAGCAGTACTTC

d_call: NA
v_call: TRBV20-1
clone_size: few
j_call: TRBJ2-1
cdr3_aa: CSASQFIYNEQFF
cdr3_nt: TGCAGTGCTAGTCAGTTTATCTACAATGAGCAGTTCTTC